This T cell receptor (beta chain) was sequenced during a study of OX40 agonist ivuxolimab in advanced cancers. Sequencing was performed with immunoSEQ multiplex PCR; in TCRdb, only in-frame clones are kept and a portion is missing. The profile shows tens of thousands of clones, roughly four fifths of them singletons. This sample comprised CD4+ or CD8+ T cells sorted from blood, obtained in a trial of the OX40 agonist ivuxolimab. The origin of this receptor is an adult with an advanced solid tumor such as melanoma, head and neck, liver or kidney cancer.

DNA for the CDR3: TGTGCCAGCAGCTTAGTGTCTTCTGGGGCCAACGTCCTGACTTTC. This encodes CASSLVSSGANVLTF. V gene TRBV7-9 combines with J gene TRBJ2-6; D gene uncertain. Per the germline V gene, CDR1 is SEHNR and CDR2 is FQNEAQ (reference sequence). Deletions cut 1 base from V and 1 base from J, with 5 bases between. CDR3 length: 15 amino acids. The full variable domain, completed using reference TRBV7-9 and TRBJ2-6, is DTGVSQNPRHKITKRGQNVTFRCDPISEHNRLYWYRQTLGQGPEFLTYFQNEAQLEKSRLLSDRFSAERPKGSFSTLEIQRTEQGDSAMYLCASSLVSSGANVLTFGAGSRLTVL.